This T cell receptor (beta chain) was sequenced for a study of OX40 agonist ivuxolimab in advanced cancers. Study context: Patients got intravenous ivuxolimab at 0.01 to 10 mg/kg every 2 weeks.

As to this clone: What it binds is unknown.

Study observations and caveats: Certain nonresponders additionally had low normalized T-cell clonal expansion. It was not determined which antigens were specifically recognized by the peripheral T cells that had undergone clonal expansion.

This table comes from immunoSEQ multiplex PCR, and its TCRdb copy is limited to in-frame clones, with some not included. In the table there are approximately 56,000 clones, 70% to 90% of which are singletons. The CDR3 loop spans 17 amino acids. The ends were cut back, 0 bases at V and 3 bases at J, with 17 bases in the middle. Germline lookup yields CDR1 LGHNA and CDR2 YNFKEQ. The sequence derives from an adult with an advanced solid tumor such as melanoma, head and neck, liver or kidney cancer. The chain combines TRBV4-2 with TRBJ2-5, with D perhaps matching TRBD1 or TRBD2 (7 bases each). The specimen comprised CD4+ or CD8+ T cells sorted from blood, sampled in a trial of the OX40 agonist ivuxolimab. The CDR3 loop is CASSQEGGWAGEETQYF. Written as DNA, the CDR3 is TGTGCCAGCAGCCAAGAAGGGGGCTGGGCGGGGGAAGAGACCCAGTACTTC.